The clone carrying this T cell receptor beta chain was detected many times. Antigen: not known. Per the germline V gene, CDR1 is LNHDA and CDR2 is SQIVND (reference sequence). Between the trimmed V and J ends, which lost 0 bases and 4 bases, there was a span of 4 bases. The CDR3 is 13 residues long. This sample was included in a study of read filtering for tumor transcriptome and immune sequencing. About the study: Revised staging placed fewer than ten patients in R-ISS I, approximately 16 in II, 6 or 7 in III. General study findings and limits: In IR-seq, single-read clonotypes were 65% to 90% of clonotypes but roughly 3.5% of reads.

From approximately 430 ng of RNA, a library with molecular barcoded alpha/delta and beta/gamma adaptors was made. TCRdb analysed the reads with MiXCR anew, one entry per CDR3 protein. The sample includes around 130,000 distinct CDR3 sequences, approximately 13% of them seen just once. This rearrangement joins TRBV19 to TRBJ2-1, with unresolved D. Material: a population of CD138-negative cells sorted from bone marrow. The clonotype comes from a donor at least 40 years old with multiple myeloma. The CDR3 DNA sequence: TGTGCCAGTAGTATAGATGTGTACAATGAGCAGTTCTTC. Protein: CASSIDVYNEQFF.